Listed below are T cell receptor beta chains from one sample, sequenced in a study of blood T cells in healthy people across ages. MiXCR, applied by TCRdb to the 5' RACE reads, yields one record per CDR3 protein. The table records just under 550,000 distinct CDR3 sequences, around 24% of them present only once. The same data also contributed to another study, on T cells of mothers and their children.

What was sequenced was blood. The receptor source for this set is a boy aged 5 to 17 in good health. Each CDR3 is given with its conserved first and last residue. Fields, in order: D gene, V gene, J gene, clone size, CDR3 DNA, CDR3 protein. A D gene is named only where the DNA matches it firmly. Clone sizes are given selectively: once, few, many, or a class where the clone is expanded.

TRBD1,TRBV7-3,TRBJ1-2,-,TGTGCCAGCAGCCCGCAGGGGGGGGCAGGCTATGGCTACACCTTC,CASSPQGGAGYGYTF
-,TRBV7-6,TRBJ2-2,-,TGTGCCAGCAGCTTAGCGGCCAGGGGAACCGGGGAGCTGTTTTTT,CASSLAARGTGELFF
-,TRBV30,TRBJ1-5,few,TGTGCCTGGAGTGTACGGTACACCCCGAAGGAGCCCCAGCATTTT,CAWSVRYTPKEPQHF
TRBD2,TRBV20-1,TRBJ2-7,-,TGCAGTGCCCGCGTTGGGGTAGCGGGGGTCTACGAGCAGTACTTC,CSARVGVAGVYEQYF
-,TRBV20-1,TRBJ1-5,-,TGCAGTGCGGGTGGGGTCAGGGGCAATCAGCCCCAGCATTTT,CSAGGVRGNQPQHF
-,TRBV28,TRBJ2-7,-,TGTGCGGTTGATGACGGAGGGTCGGACGAGCAGTACTTC,CAVDDGGSDEQYF
TRBD1,TRBV10-3,TRBJ1-2,few,TGCGCCATCAGGGAGACAGGGTCTGAGGGCTACACCTTC,CAIRETGSEGYTF
-,TRBV4-1,TRBJ2-5,-,TGCGCCAGCAGCCAAGATCTTAGGAAGACCCAGTACTTC,CASSQDLRKTQYF
TRBD1,TRBV28,TRBJ2-1,few,TGTGCCAGCAGTTCCCCCCTCGGGACAGGGAACAACAATGAGCAGTTCTTC,CASSSPLGTGNNNEQFF
-,TRBV6-5,TRBJ2-3,-,TGTGCCAGCAGTGCGACAGGGAGGGGCACAGATACGCAGTATTTT,CASSATGRGTDTQYF
-,TRBV5-5,TRBJ1-6,few,TGTGCCAGCAGCCGCCTGGGGATGGATTCACCCCTCCACTTT,CASSRLGMDSPLHF
-,TRBV7-8,TRBJ2-7,-,TGTGCCAGCAGCGCATCACTCAGGGGACCAACCTACGAGCAGTACTTC,CASSASLRGPTYEQYF
TRBD1,TRBV7-2,TRBJ1-2,-,TGTGCCAGCAGTGGGGACAGCCTTTACTATGGCTACACCTTC,CASSGDSLYYGYTF
TRBD2,TRBV4-2,TRBJ2-1,-,TGTGCCAGCAGCCAGGAGTCAGCGGGGGGGTCCTACAATGAGCAGTTCTTC,CASSQESAGGSYNEQFF
-,TRBV4-1,TRBJ1-1,few,TGCGCCAGCAGCCAAGAAGACAGGTCGCGAGTCACTGAAGCTTTCTTT,CASSQEDRSRVTEAFF
-,TRBV25-1,TRBJ2-2,once,TGTGCCAGCAGAGATAACGGGACCCCGAGAGGTCCCGGGGAGCTGTTTTTT,CASRDNGTPRGPGELFF
TRBD2,TRBV18,TRBJ2-1,-,TGTGCCAGCTCACCACTTCCCTCAAGCGGGAGGGCCTACAATGAGCAGTTCTTC,CASSPLPSSGRAYNEQFF
TRBD1,TRBV12-3/TRBV12-4,TRBJ2-7,-,TGTGCCAGCAGGGGACAGGAGGCCTACGAGCAGTACTTC,CASRGQEAYEQYF
TRBD2,TRBV5-1,TRBJ2-3,few,TGCGCCAGCAGCCCCGGGACTAGCGGGGGAAGGGATACGCAGTATTTT,CASSPGTSGGRDTQYF
TRBD1,TRBV6-6,TRBJ2-2,few,TGTGCCAGCAGAGAAGGGACAGGGGACACCGGGGAGCTGTTTTTT,CASREGTGDTGELFF
-,TRBV29-1,TRBJ1-2,-,TGCAGCGTTGTAAAAGCTAACTATGGCTACACCTTC,CSVVKANYGYTF
-,TRBV7-2,TRBJ2-3,-,TGTGCCAGCAGCAGGGCCGTGGGCACAGATACGCAGTATTTT,CASSRAVGTDTQYF
-,TRBV28,TRBJ1-4,-,TGTGCCAGCAGTTACCGGGGAGATATAGCCGGAAAACTGTTTTTT,CASSYRGDIAGKLFF
-,TRBV7-9,TRBJ1-2,-,TGTGCCAGCAGCTTAGTGGGGCGGGATAGGACCTATGGCTACACCTTC,CASSLVGRDRTYGYTF
TRBD2,TRBV29-1,TRBJ2-1,few,TGCAGCGGCCAGACTAGCATCCAAAACAATGAGCAGTTCTTC,CSGQTSIQNNEQFF
TRBD2,TRBV2,TRBJ2-7,few,TGTGCCAGCAAAACCGGGACTAGCGGGAGATACGAGCAGTACTTC,CASKTGTSGRYEQYF
-,TRBV27,TRBJ2-7,-,TGTGCCAGCAAGGGCGCAGGGCCCTACGAGCAGTACTTC,CASKGAGPYEQYF
-,TRBV2,TRBJ2-2,few,TGTGCCAGCACCGTAGCGGCTGGCACCGGGGAGCTGTTTTTT,CASTVAAGTGELFF
-,TRBV15,TRBJ2-5,-,TGTGCCACCAGCAGAGTCTCGGGGATGGGACAAGAGACCCAGTACTTC,CATSRVSGMGQETQYF
-,TRBV10-3,TRBJ1-1,-,TGTGCCATCAGTTCAGGGCGGGTTGCTGAAGCTTTCTTT,CAISSGRVAEAFF
-,TRBV3-1,TRBJ2-7,few,TGTGCCAGCAGCTTCTCTAGGGGGGAGGGTCCTTCCTACGAGCAGTACTTC,CASSFSRGEGPSYEQYF
-,TRBV5-1,TRBJ2-5,few,TGCGCCAGCAGCTTGGCGGCGGCTTGGGGGGAAGAGACCCAGTACTTC,CASSLAAAWGEETQYF
-,TRBV7-9,TRBJ2-7,few,TGTGCCAGCAGTGACCGATGGGCGTCCGAGCAGTACTTC,CASSDRWASEQYF
-,TRBV2,TRBJ2-3,-,TGTGCCAGCAGTGGAGGCAACGGCGCCACAGATACGCAGTATTTT,CASSGGNGATDTQYF
-,TRBV25-1,TRBJ2-5,-,TGTGCCAGCAGTGAATATCAGGGCGGAGAGACCCAGTACTTC,CASSEYQGGETQYF
TRBD2,TRBV12-3/TRBV12-4,TRBJ2-5,few,TGTGCCAGCAGTTCGCCTAGCGGGGGGGTACAAAAGACCCAGTACTTC,CASSSPSGGVQKTQYF
-,TRBV6-6,TRBJ2-7,-,TGTGCCAGCAGTCCCGGGGTTGAACACGAGCAGTACTTC,CASSPGVEHEQYF
TRBD2,TRBV20-1,TRBJ2-3,few,TGCAGTGCTGTCATGCCGCCGGGACTAGGGAAATCAGATACGCAGTATTTT,CSAVMPPGLGKSDTQYF